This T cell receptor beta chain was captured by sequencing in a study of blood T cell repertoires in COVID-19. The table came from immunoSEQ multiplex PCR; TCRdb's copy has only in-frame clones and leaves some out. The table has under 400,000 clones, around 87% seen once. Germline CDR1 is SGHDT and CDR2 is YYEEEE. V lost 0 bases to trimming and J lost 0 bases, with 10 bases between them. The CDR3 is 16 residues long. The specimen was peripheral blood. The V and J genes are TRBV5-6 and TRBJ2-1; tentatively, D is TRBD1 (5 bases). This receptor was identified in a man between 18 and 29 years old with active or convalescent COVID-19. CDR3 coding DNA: TGTGCCAGCAGCTTGGCCGGACATGGCTCCTACAATGAGCAGTTCTTC. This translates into CASSLAGHGSYNEQFF. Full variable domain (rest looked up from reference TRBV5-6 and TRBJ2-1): DAGVTQSPTHLIKTRGQQVTLRCSPKSGHDTVSWYQQALGQGPQFIFQYYEEEERQRGNFPDRFSGHQFPNYSSELNVNALLLGDSALYLCASSLAGHGSYNEQFFGPGTRLTVL.